A single T cell receptor beta chain is shown here with its context. This sample is part of a study of blood T cell repertoires in COVID-19. On the study more broadly: From T cells, B-cell-depleted T cells, or PBMCs came the material, which was cDNA or gDNA.

Followed longitudinally, the Seattle patients had been enrolled during active infection. The authors' processing: How many nucleated cells were present was estimated from reference gene primer amplification. The data were produced by immunoSEQ multiplex PCR, yet TCRdb's version contains in-frame clones alone and is incomplete. V and J calls and clone size follow that table, whereas D and trimming were derived from the DNA. The table lists about 310,000 clones, roughly 90% of them singletons, with less than 3.5% in the top ten. Sequencing used peripheral blood. The sequence came from a woman aged 25 to 39 with COVID-19, enrolled during active disease.

The CDR3 sequence: CASTPGLRNTGELFF. The CDR3 DNA follows: TGCGCCAGCACTCCGGGACTTCGAAACACCGGGGAGCTGTTTTTT. This chain joins TRBV5-1 and TRBJ2-2, with D perhaps matching TRBD2 (6 bases). This CDR3 region has 15 residues. Germline loops: CDR1 SGHRS, CDR2 YFSETQ. V was shortened by 6 bases and J by 2 bases, with 14 bases between the two germline ends.